This T cell receptor (beta chain) came from a study of blood T cells in healthy people across ages. This clonotype was detected only once. With a J-beta primer mix and a sample-barcoded 5' primer, a second PCR ran about 6 to 11 cycles. TCRdb re-derived calls from the 5' RACE reads in MiXCR, one entry per CDR3 protein. The table records about 1.5 million distinct CDR3 sequences, roughly two fifths of them present only once. This CDR3 has 18 residues. The V end was cut by 0 bases, the J end by 0 bases, with 13 bases between. The germline V gene encodes CDR1 SGHKS and CDR2 YYEKEE (reference sequence). This clonotype originated in a young woman in good health. Sequencing used blood. J is TRBJ2-6 and V is TRBV5-5; D is undetermined. The CDR3 DNA reads TGTGCCAGCAGCTTGGACGTCGCGATCAGCTCTGGGGCCAACGTCCTGACTTTC. This sequence encodes CASSLDVAISSGANVLTF.